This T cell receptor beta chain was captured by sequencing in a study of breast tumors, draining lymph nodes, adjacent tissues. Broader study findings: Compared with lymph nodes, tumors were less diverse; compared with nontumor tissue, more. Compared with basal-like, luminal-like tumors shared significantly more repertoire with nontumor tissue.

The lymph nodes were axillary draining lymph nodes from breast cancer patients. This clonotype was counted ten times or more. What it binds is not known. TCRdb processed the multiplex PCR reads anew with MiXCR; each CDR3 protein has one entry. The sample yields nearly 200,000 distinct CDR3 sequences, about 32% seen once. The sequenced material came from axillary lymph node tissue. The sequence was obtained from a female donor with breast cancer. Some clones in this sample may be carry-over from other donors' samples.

This CDR3 reads CASSSVAGGPLGHEQYF. CDR3 bases: TGTGCCAGCAGCTCCGTAGCGGGAGGGCCATTGGGCCACGAGCAGTACTTC. V usage is TRBV3-1 and J usage is TRBJ2-7; 11 bases line up with TRBD2. This CDR3 contains 17 residues. CDR1 is LGHDT and CDR2 is YNNKEL in the germline V gene (reference sequence). V lost 5 bases to trimming and J lost 5 bases; unmatched junction nucleotides: 14.